Listed here is a single T cell receptor (beta chain). This record belongs to a study of blood T cell repertoires in COVID-19. Study context: The samples span acute and convalescent COVID-19 from the United States, Italy and Spain. PBMCs, B-cell-depleted T cells, or T cells provided the cDNA or gDNA that made up the material.

Libraries were prepared by immunoSEQ multiplex PCR; TCRdb keeps only in-frame clonotypes and omits some of them. The sample consists of roughly 100,000 clones, 80% to 90% of them appearing once. Sequences were obtained from peripheral blood. The clonotype originates from a man older than 75 with acute or convalescent COVID-19.

The CDR3 region is CASSSMDGGRNSPLHF. Written as DNA, the CDR3 is TGCGCCAGCAGCTCTATGGACGGGGGACGGAATTCACCCCTCCACTTT. The genes are TRBV5-1 and TRBJ1-6; D might be TRBD1 (5 bases). The germline V and J ends were trimmed by 3 bases and 7 bases, with 17 bases remaining between them. The CDR3 is 16 amino acids. Looked up from germline, CDR1 is SGHRS and CDR2 is YFSETQ.